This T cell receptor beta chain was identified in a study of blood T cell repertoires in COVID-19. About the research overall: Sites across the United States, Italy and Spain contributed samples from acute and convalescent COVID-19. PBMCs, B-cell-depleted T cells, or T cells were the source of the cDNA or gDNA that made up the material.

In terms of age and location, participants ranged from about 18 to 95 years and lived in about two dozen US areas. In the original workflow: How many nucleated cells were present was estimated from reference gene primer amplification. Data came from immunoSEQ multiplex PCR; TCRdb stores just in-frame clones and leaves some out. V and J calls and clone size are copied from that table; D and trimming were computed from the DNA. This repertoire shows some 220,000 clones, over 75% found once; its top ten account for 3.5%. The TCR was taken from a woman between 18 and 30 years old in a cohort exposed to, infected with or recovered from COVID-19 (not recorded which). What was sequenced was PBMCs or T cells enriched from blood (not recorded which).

This CDR3 reads CASSSLPELYEQYF. In DNA, the CDR3 is TGTGCCAGCAGCTCTCTGCCCGAGCTCTACGAGCAGTACTTC. This sequence joins TRBV11-2 and TRBJ2-7; D gene unclear. The CDR3 loop spans 14 amino acids. V was clipped by 4 bases and J by 3 bases, with 13 bases between them. The germline CDR1 and CDR2 sequences are SGHAT and FQNNGV.